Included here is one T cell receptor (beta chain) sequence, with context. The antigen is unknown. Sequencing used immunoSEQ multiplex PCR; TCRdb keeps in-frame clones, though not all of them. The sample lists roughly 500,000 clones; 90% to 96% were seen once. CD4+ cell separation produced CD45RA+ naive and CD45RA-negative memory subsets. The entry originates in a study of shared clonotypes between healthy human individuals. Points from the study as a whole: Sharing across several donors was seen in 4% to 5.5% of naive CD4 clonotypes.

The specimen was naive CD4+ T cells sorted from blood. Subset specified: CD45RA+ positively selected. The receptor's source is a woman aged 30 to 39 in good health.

The CDR3 loop reads CASSTGHQTSYEQYF. The CDR3 DNA is TGTGCCAGTAGTACAGGGCACCAAACCTCCTACGAGCAGTACTTC. The rearrangement joins TRBV19 to TRBJ2-5, with a weak D call TRBD1 (5 bases). Near its end, the DNA agrees better with TRBJ2-7, so the J call may be wrong. The length of the CDR3 is 15 residues. Germline lookup yields CDR1 LNHDA and CDR2 SQIVND (reference sequence).